This T cell receptor beta chain was found in a study of T cell changes during pregnancy in multiple sclerosis. Using immunoSEQ multiplex PCR, the repertoire was profiled, and TCRdb retains in-frame clones only, with some absent. The sample carries roughly 120,000 clones, approximately 93% recorded once. Germline values: CDR1 MNHEY, CDR2 SVGAGI. CDR3 size: 15 residues. J was trimmed by 2 bases and V by 4 bases; bases with no gene match: 4. The starting material was peripheral blood, obtained before pregnancy. This sequence originates from a female donor with multiple sclerosis, enrolled in a pregnancy study. The chain joins TRBV6-5 to TRBJ2-3; 9 bases agree with TRBD2. This chain's CDR3 is CASSSSGTLTDTQYF. Here the CDR3 DNA reads TGTGCCAGCAGTTCTAGCGGGACCCTCACAGATACGCAGTATTTT.